This TCR beta chain was found in a study of blood T cell repertoires in COVID-19. Background on the study: The origin of the acute and convalescent COVID-19 samples was the United States, Italy and Spain. PBMCs, B-cell-depleted T cells, or T cells provided the cDNA or gDNA that made up the material.

Categorization into cohorts depended on clinical history that participants reported. With 7 bases clipped from V and 3 bases from J, the junction kept 15 bases outside the gene matches. Germline CDR1 LNHDA, CDR2 SQIVND (reference sequence). The CDR3 has 17 residues. Per the study methods: Researchers report that nucleated cell counts were estimated from reference gene primer amplification. Clones were sequenced by immunoSEQ multiplex PCR, and TCRdb holds only the in-frame ones, with some missing. Clonal size and the V and J genes are those of that table, whereas D and trimming came from the DNA. Of 120,000 to 150,000 clones listed, 84% are singletons.

The chain combines TRBV19 with TRBJ2-3, with TRBD2 matching 8 bases. The specimen sequenced was PBMCs or T cells enriched from blood (not recorded which). The receptor's source is a woman aged 50 to 65 who had been exposed to COVID-19. The CDR3 DNA reads TGTGCCAGTACTGATTTCTCGGGGGGGGCCAGAACAGATACGCAGTATTTT. This sequence encodes CASTDFSGGARTDTQYF.